This T cell receptor (beta chain) was identified during a study of glioma-infiltrating T cells after dendritic cell vaccination. TCRdb keeps only in-frame clones here, not all; method: immunoSEQ multiplex PCR. The repertoire consists of approximately 82,000 clones, with around 90% occurring once and the leading ten covering 3% to 3.5%. There are 14 residues in the CDR3. Looked up from germline, CDR1 is LNHNV and CDR2 is YYDKDF (reference sequence). Only patients with spare fresh-frozen tumor and over two years of follow-up were included. This clone was detected only a few times. The germline gene is not matched at one end of the junction; a read error may be the cause. Different DNA sequences within this sample yield the same CDR3.

This clonotype was obtained from a human donor with glioblastoma. The sample was blood, taken before dendritic cell vaccination. This rearrangement joins TRBV15 to TRBJ1-6; 7 bases map to TRBD1. CDR3 amino acids: CATSRGDSNSPLHF. For the CDR3, the DNA is TGTGCCACCAGCAGAGGGGACAGCAATTCCCCCCTCCACTTT.